Listed below are T cell receptor beta chains from one sample, sequenced in a study of OX40 agonist ivuxolimab in advanced cancers. TCRdb's table, derived via immunoSEQ multiplex PCR, lists solely in-frame clones and lacks some. Among about 90,000 clones listed, about 89% were seen once. Here the sequenced sample was CD4+ or CD8+ T cells sorted from blood, taken in a trial of the OX40 agonist ivuxolimab. All receptors come from an adult with an advanced solid tumor such as melanoma, head and neck, liver or kidney cancer. Both conserved end residues are part of each CDR3. D genes are given only for firm matches. Some rows mark clone size as missing; the rest say once, few, many or name a class of expanded clone.

abundance	d_gene	v_gene	j_gene	CDR3nt	CDR3aa
-	-	TRBV5-8	TRBJ1-3	TGTGCCAGCAGCTTGTTCGGGGGCAAGGACACCATATATTTT	CASSLFGGKDTIYF
-	-	TRBV5-1	TRBJ2-6	TGCGCCAGCAGCTTGCTGTTGTCAACCTCTGGGGCCAACGTCCTGACTTTC	CASSLLLSTSGANVLTF
-	TRBD1	TRBV7-2	TRBJ1-2	TGTGCCAGCAGCAATAGCCGGGACAGGGTTACTAACACCTTC	CASSNSRDRVTNTF
-	TRBD2	TRBV2	TRBJ2-4	TGTGCCAGCCGGGGAGGGCTAGCCAAAAACATTCAGTACTTC	CASRGGLAKNIQYF
-	-	TRBV14	TRBJ2-7	TGTGCCAGCAGCCAAGTGTTTAAGGGCGAGCAGTACTTC	CASSQVFKGEQYF
-	-	TRBV18	TRBJ2-7	TGTGCCAGCTCACCACTCCTAGGCGAGCAGTACTTC	CASSPLLGEQYF
-	-	TRBV5-8	TRBJ2-1	TGTGCCAGCAGCTCTGGCGTAGGTGAGCAGTTCTTC	CASSSGVGEQFF
-	-	TRBV4-1	TRBJ2-3	TGCGCCAGCAGCCAATCGAGACAGCCCCGCACAGATACGCAGTATTTT	CASSQSRQPRTDTQYF
-	-	TRBV7-2	TRBJ1-5	TGTGCCAGCAGCCCCGTCGGGACCGATAGCAATCAGCCCCAGCATTTT	CASSPVGTDSNQPQHF
-	-	TRBV20-1	TRBJ2-7	TGCAGTGGGCTTGGGGTCGAGCAGTACTTC	CSGLGVEQYF
-	-	TRBV6-5	TRBJ1-1	TGTGCCAGCAGGGTTGACGAGGGGCGGACTGAAGCTTTCTTT	CASRVDEGRTEAFF
-	TRBD2	TRBV2	TRBJ2-2	TGTGCCAGCAGACAAACTAGCGGGAGGGTCACCGGGGAGCTGTTTTTT	CASRQTSGRVTGELFF
-	-	TRBV27	TRBJ1-1	TGTGCCAGCAGTACCTACGGGCCTTCGCTTTGGAACACTGAAGCTTTCTTT	CASSTYGPSLWNTEAFF
-	-	TRBV6-6	TRBJ1-1	TGTGCCAGCAGTTACAAATTGATGAACACTGAAGCTTTCTTT	CASSYKLMNTEAFF
-	-	TRBV18	TRBJ2-1	TGTGCCAGCTCACCGCGCACATCAGACCCGTTCTTC	CASSPRTSDPFF
-	TRBD2	TRBV5-1	TRBJ2-5	TGCGCCAGCAGCTTGGCTGGACTAGCGGGGCAAGAGACCCAGTACTTC	CASSLAGLAGQETQYF
few	TRBD2	TRBV7-6	TRBJ2-7	TGTGCCAGCGGTCCGGGGGGGCCCTACGAGCAGTACTTC	CASGPGGPYEQYF
-	-	TRBV5-5	TRBJ1-1	TGTGCCAGCAGCTTGGCAGACGAGGGCACTGAAGCTTTCTTT	CASSLADEGTEAFF
-	-	TRBV16	TRBJ1-2	TGTGCCAGCAGCCAAGCCGGCGGGGTTGGCTACACCTTC	CASSQAGGVGYTF
once	TRBD1	TRBV5-5	TRBJ2-7	TGTGCCAGCAGCTGGCTGGACAGGGGATCCTACGAGCAGTACTTC	CASSWLDRGSYEQYF
-	-	TRBV30	TRBJ1-5	TGTGCCTGGAGTGTACGTCTAGGGGGAGACGCTCAGCCCCAGCATTTT	CAWSVRLGGDAQPQHF
-	-	TRBV2	TRBJ1-4	TGTGCCAGCAGTGATTGGGGGGCTAATGAAAAACTGTTTTTT	CASSDWGANEKLFF
-	TRBD1	TRBV9	TRBJ2-2	TGTGCCAGCAGCGCCGACAGGGGTGGGGCCGGGGAGCTGTTTTTT	CASSADRGGAGELFF
-	-	TRBV5-6	TRBJ1-1	TGTGCCAGCAGCTTGGCCCCAGGGGCGGCCACTGAAGCTTTCTTT	CASSLAPGAATEAFF
-	TRBD2	TRBV7-2	TRBJ2-2	TGTGCCAGCAGCCAGGGACTAGTTGCCGGGGAGCTGTTTTTT	CASSQGLVAGELFF
-	TRBD1	TRBV10-2	TRBJ2-7	TGCGCCAGCAGTGATCAGGGGACAGGGGGGTACGAGCAGTACTTC	CASSDQGTGGYEQYF
-	-	TRBV29-1	TRBJ1-1	TGCAGCGTTGAAGACGGGGGGAACACTGAAGCTTTCTTT	CSVEDGGNTEAFF
-	-	TRBV9	TRBJ2-5	TGTGCCAGCAGCGTAGGTAGAACGGAAAGGGTCCGAGAAACCAAAAAAGAGACCCAGTACTTC	CASSVGRTERVRETKKETQYF
-	TRBD1	TRBV4-1	TRBJ2-2	TGCGCCAGCAGCCAAGGAGGAAGGACAGGGTTCACCGGGGAGCTGTTTTTT	CASSQGGRTGFTGELFF
-	TRBD2	TRBV11-1	TRBJ2-1	TGTGCCAGCAGCTTAGGAGGGACTAGCGGGAGACATGAGCAGTTCTTC	CASSLGGTSGRHEQFF
-	-	TRBV7-9	TRBJ2-5	TGTGCCAGCAGCCACCCCCCTCGGGGTGAGACCCAGTACTTC	CASSHPPRGETQYF
-	-	TRBV11-1	TRBJ2-5	TGTGCCAGCAGCATAGGTCGACGGTACCAAGAGACCCAGTACTTC	CASSIGRRYQETQYF
-	-	TRBV6-5	TRBJ2-2	TGTGCCAGCAGTTACTCTTCTAGGGGTAGCACCGGGGAGCTGTTTTTT	CASSYSSRGSTGELFF
-	TRBD1	TRBV28	TRBJ2-7	TGTGCCAGCAGTCCCAGGACAGGCTACGAGCAGTACTTC	CASSPRTGYEQYF
few	-	TRBV7-9	TRBJ2-4	TGTGCCAGCAGCCCACAGGGAACCAAAAACATTCAGTACTTC	CASSPQGTKNIQYF
-	-	TRBV19	TRBJ1-5	TGTGCCAGTAGTATTGGGCCAGGGACGAGCAATCAGCCCCAGCATTTT	CASSIGPGTSNQPQHF
-	TRBD1	TRBV28	TRBJ1-3	TGTGCCAGTCTCACAACAGGGGGCGGAAACACCATATATTTT	CASLTTGGGNTIYF
-	TRBD2	TRBV7-2	TRBJ2-1	TGTGCCAGCAGCTCCTCCGGGACTACCCGCTACAATGAGCAGTTCTTC	CASSSSGTTRYNEQFF
-	TRBD2	TRBV11-2	TRBJ2-7	TGTGCCAGCAGCTTCGCCAGCGGGATATGGGTGCAGTACTTC	CASSFASGIWVQYF
once	-	TRBV18	TRBJ2-2	TGTGCCAGCTCACCTGAGACAAGGAGTTTATCCGGGGAGCTGTTTTTT	CASSPETRSLSGELFF
-	-	TRBV18	TRBJ2-2	TGTGCCAGCTCACCACCGGGCACCGGGGAGCTGTTTTTT	CASSPPGTGELFF
-	-	TRBV28	TRBJ2-7	TGTGCCAGCAGTTTAGCTCCAGGGGAATACGAGCAGTACTTC	CASSLAPGEYEQYF
-	TRBD1	TRBV13	TRBJ1-4	TGTGCCAGCAGCTTAGATTCGTCAGGGGGCGGAAAACTGTTTTTT	CASSLDSSGGGKLFF
-	-	TRBV14	TRBJ1-1	TGTGCCAGCAGCCAGGCTCGGTACACTGAAGCTTTCTTT	CASSQARYTEAFF
-	TRBD2	TRBV4-1	TRBJ2-5	TGCGCCAGCAGCCGCGGGAGTCGGGAGACCCAGTACTTC	CASSRGSRETQYF
once	-	TRBV6-1	TRBJ1-1	TGTGCCAGCAGACTAACAGAGAACACTGAAGCTTTCTTT	CASRLTENTEAFF
-	TRBD1	TRBV14	TRBJ2-1	TGTGCCAGCAGCCAAAAACGCGGACAGGGGATCGACAATGAGCAGTTCTTC	CASSQKRGQGIDNEQFF
-	TRBD1	TRBV15	TRBJ1-5	TGTGCCACCGCACCCCTAAAAACGCAGGGGACAGGTCAGCCCCAGCATTTT	CATAPLKTQGTGQPQHF
-	-	TRBV7-8	TRBJ2-2	TGTGCCAGCAGCTTCGGGGCGCATAACACCGGGGAGCTGTTTTTT	CASSFGAHNTGELFF
once	TRBD1	TRBV28	TRBJ2-7	TGTGCCAGCCTAAGGACAGGGGCCGCTTACGAGCAGTACTTC	CASLRTGAAYEQYF
-	TRBD2	TRBV28	TRBJ2-3	TGTGCCAGCAGGACGGGCGCGGGAGCCTCGGCAGATACGCAGTATTTT	CASRTGAGASADTQYF
-	TRBD2	TRBV7-3	TRBJ2-1	TGTGCCAGCAGCTTAGGCCCGGGACTACAATACAATGAGCAGTTCTTC	CASSLGPGLQYNEQFF
-	-	TRBV28	TRBJ2-7	TGTGCCAGTCGCAGCCCCTACGAGCAGTACTTC	CASRSPYEQYF
-	TRBD1	TRBV5-1	TRBJ2-7	TGCGCCAGCAAGGCTGCAGGGGGTTTTACCTACGAGCAGTACTTC	CASKAAGGFTYEQYF
-	-	TRBV7-6	TRBJ2-5	TGTGCCAGCAGCCCTCGGATATTTGAGACCCAGTACTTC	CASSPRIFETQYF
-	TRBD1	TRBV4-1	TRBJ1-2	TGCGCCAGCAGCTCCGGGACAGCGAACGGCTACACCTTC	CASSSGTANGYTF
-	-	TRBV4-2	TRBJ2-5	TGTGCCAGCAGCCAAGACTCTTACCAAGAGACCCAGTACTTC	CASSQDSYQETQYF
few	-	TRBV9	TRBJ1-1	TGTGCCAGCAGCGTCTCCCCAGACACTGAAGCTTTCTTT	CASSVSPDTEAFF
-	TRBD1	TRBV14	TRBJ2-7	TGTGCCACCCGACAGACAGGGCGTCCGGGAGAGCAGTACTTC	CATRQTGRPGEQYF